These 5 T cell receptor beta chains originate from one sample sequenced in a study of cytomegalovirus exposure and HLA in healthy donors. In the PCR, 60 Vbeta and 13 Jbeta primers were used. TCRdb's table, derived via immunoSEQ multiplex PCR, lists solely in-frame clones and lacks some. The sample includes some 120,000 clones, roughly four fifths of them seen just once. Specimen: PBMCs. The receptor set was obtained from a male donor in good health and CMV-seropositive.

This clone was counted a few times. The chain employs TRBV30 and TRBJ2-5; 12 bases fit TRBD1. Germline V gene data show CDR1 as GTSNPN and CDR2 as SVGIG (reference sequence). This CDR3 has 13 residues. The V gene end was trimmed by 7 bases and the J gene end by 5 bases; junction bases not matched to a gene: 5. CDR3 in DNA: TGTGCCTCCAGGGACAGGGGGCGCGAGACCCAGTACTTC. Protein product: CASRDRGRETQYF. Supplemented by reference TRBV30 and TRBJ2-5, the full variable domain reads SQTIHQWPATLVQPVGSPLSLECTVEGTSNPNLYWYRQAAGRGLQLLFYSVGIGQISSEVPQNLSASRPQDRQFILSSKKLLLSDSGFYLCASRDRGRETQYFGPGTRLLVL.

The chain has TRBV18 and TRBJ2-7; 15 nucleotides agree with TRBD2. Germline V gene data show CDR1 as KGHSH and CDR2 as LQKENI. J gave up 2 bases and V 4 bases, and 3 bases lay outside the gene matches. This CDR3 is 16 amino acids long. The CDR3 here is CASSLGTSGGTYEQYF. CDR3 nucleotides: TGTGCCAGCTCACTCGGGACTAGCGGGGGGACCTACGAGCAGTACTTC.

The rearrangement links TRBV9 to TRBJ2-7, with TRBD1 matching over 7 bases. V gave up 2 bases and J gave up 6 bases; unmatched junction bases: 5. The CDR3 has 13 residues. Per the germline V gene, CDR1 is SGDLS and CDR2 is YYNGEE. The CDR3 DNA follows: TGTGCCAGCAGCGTCGGGACAGCCCCCGAGCAGTACTTC. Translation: CASSVGTAPEQYF.

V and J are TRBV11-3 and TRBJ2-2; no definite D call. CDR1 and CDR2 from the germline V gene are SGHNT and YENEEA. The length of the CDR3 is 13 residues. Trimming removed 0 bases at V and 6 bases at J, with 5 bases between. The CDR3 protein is CASSLEPAGELFF. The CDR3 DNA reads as TGTGCCAGCAGCTTAGAACCGGCCGGGGAGCTGTTTTTT. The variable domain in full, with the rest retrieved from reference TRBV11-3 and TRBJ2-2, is EAGVVQSPRYKIIEKKQPVAFWCNPISGHNTLYWYLQNLGQGPELLIRYENEEAVDDSQLPKDRFSAERLKGVDSTLKIQPAELGDSAVYLCASSLEPAGELFFGEGSRLTVL.

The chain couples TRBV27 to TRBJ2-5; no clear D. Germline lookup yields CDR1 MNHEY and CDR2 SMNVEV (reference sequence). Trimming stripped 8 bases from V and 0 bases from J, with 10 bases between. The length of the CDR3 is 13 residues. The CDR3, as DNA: TGTGCCAGCTCTTATCGGTACCAAGAGACCCAGTACTTC. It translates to CASSYRYQETQYF.